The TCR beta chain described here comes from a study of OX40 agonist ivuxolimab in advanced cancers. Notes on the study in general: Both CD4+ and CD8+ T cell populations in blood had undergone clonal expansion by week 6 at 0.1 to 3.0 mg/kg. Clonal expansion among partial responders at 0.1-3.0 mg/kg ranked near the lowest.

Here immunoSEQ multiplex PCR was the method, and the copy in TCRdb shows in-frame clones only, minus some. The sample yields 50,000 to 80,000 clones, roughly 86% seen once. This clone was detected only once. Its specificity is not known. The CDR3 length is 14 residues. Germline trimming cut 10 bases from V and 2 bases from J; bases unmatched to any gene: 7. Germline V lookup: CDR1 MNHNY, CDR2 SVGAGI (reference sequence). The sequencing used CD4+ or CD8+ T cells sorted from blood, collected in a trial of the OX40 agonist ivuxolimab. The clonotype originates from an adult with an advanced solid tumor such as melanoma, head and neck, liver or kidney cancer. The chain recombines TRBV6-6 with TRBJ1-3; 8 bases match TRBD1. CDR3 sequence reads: CATQGVVAGNTIYF. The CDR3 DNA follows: TGTGCCACACAGGGGGTGGTGGCTGGAAACACCATATATTTT.